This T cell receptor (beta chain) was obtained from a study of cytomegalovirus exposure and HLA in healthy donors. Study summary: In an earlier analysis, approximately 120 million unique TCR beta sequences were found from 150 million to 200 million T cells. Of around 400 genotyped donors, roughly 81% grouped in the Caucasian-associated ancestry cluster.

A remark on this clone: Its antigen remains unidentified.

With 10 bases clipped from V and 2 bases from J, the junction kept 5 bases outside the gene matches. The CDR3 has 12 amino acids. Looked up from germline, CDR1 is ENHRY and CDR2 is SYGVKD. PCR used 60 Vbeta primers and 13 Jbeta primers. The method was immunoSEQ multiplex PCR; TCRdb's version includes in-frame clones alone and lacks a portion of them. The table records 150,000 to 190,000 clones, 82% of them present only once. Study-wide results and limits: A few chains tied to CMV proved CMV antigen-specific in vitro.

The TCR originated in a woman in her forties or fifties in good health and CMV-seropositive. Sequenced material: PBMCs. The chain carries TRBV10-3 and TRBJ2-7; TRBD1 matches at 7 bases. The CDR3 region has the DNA TGTGCCACGAAGGACAGGACCTACGAGCAGTACTTC. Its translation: CATKDRTYEQYF.